A single TCR beta chain is shown here with its context. These data originate in a study of CD8+ T cells in alopecia areata. Once RNA had been extracted, it was reverse transcribed into cDNA to act as the sequencing template. Generated by immunoSEQ multiplex PCR, the TCRdb table keeps only in-frame clones and is missing some. This sample has 150,000 or so clones, with 55% found just once. Germline lookup yields CDR1 SNHLY and CDR2 FYNNEI. The CDR3 spans 15 residues. V shed 6 bases and J shed 0 bases, with 15 bases lying between them. The chain links TRBV2 to TRBJ2-7, with a possible D match to TRBD2 (6 bases). The sequenced material came from CD4+ T cells sorted from blood. The TCR sequence derives from a human donor in good health. CDR3 in amino acids: CASRFGGRFSYEQYF. The CDR3 nucleotides are TGTGCCAGCAGGTTTGGGGGGAGGTTCTCCTACGAGCAGTACTTC.